This TCR beta chain was recovered during a study of blood T cell repertoires in COVID-19. At the level of the study: Spain, Italy and the United States supplied samples that represented acute and convalescent COVID-19.

In the original analysis: Amplification from reference gene primers served as the basis for estimated nucleated cell counts. Sequenced by immunoSEQ multiplex PCR; TCRdb stores in-frame clones only, minus some. From that table come the V and J calls and clone size; the DNA was used to work out D and trimming. Of hundreds of thousands of clones detected, roughly 80% appear once; the ten largest clones hold less than 11%. The CDR3 has 13 residues. In germline, CDR1 is LNHDA, CDR2 SQIVND (reference sequence). Trimming stripped 2 bases from V and 7 bases from J, with 8 bases between. This clone was picked up a small number of times. This CDR3 is also generated by other DNA sequences in the sample.

The sample was peripheral blood. The chain employs TRBV19 and TRBJ2-2, with a tentative D call TRBD2 (5 bases). This TCR derives from a woman aged 80 or over with acute or convalescent COVID-19. The CDR3 is CASSIRGSGELFF. CDR3 DNA: TGTGCCAGTAGTATACGGGGTAGCGGGGAGCTGTTTTTT.